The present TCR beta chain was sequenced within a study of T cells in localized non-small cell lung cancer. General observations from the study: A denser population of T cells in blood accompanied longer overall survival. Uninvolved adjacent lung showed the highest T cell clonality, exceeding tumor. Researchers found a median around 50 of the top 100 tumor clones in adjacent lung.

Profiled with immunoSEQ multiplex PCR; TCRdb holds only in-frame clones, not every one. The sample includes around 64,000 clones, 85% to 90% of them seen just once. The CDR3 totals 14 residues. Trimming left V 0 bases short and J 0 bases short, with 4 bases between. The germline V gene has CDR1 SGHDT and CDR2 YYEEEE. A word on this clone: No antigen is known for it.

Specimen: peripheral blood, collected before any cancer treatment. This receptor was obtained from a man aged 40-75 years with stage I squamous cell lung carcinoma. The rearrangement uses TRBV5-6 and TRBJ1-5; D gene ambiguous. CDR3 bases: TGTGCCAGCAGCTTGGTTGATAGCAATCAGCCCCAGCATTTT. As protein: CASSLVDSNQPQHF.